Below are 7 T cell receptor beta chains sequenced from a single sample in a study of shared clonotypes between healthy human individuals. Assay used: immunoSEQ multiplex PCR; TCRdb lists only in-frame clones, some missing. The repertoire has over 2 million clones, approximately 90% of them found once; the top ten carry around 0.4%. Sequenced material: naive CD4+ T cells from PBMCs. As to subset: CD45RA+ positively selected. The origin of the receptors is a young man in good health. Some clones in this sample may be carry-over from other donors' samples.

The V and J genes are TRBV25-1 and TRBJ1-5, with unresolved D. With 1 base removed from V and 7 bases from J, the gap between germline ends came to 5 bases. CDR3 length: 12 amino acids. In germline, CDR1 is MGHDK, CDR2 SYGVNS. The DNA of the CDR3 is TGTGCCAGCAGTGAATTCGGCCAGCCCCAGCATTTT. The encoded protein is CASSEFGQPQHF.

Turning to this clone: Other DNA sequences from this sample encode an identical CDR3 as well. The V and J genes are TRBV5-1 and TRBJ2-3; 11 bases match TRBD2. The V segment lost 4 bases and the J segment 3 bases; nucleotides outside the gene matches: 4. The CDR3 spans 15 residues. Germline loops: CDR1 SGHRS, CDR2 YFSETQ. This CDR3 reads CASSKGTSGTDTQYF. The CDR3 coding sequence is TGCGCCAGCAGCAAGGGGACTAGCGGTACAGATACGCAGTATTTT. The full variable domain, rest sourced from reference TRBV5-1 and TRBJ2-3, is KAGVTQTPRYLIKTRGQQVTLSCSPISGHRSVSWYQQTPGQGLQFLFEYFSETQRNKGNFPGRFSGRQFSNSRSEMNVSTLELGDSALYLCASSKGTSGTDTQYFGPGTRLTVL.

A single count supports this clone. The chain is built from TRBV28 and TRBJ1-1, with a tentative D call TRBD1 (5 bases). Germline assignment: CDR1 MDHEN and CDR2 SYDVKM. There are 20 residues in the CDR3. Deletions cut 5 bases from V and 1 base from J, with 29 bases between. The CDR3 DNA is TGTGCCAGCAGTGCTACACCCCGAGATGTCTGGGCGGGGCAGAACACTGAAGCTTTCTTT. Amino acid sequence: CASSATPRDVWAGQNTEAFF. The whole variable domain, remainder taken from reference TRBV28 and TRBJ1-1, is DVKVTQSSRYLVKRTGEKVFLECVQDMDHENMFWYRQDPGLGLRLIYFSYDVKMKEKGDIPEGYSVSREKKERFSLILESASTNQTSMYLCASSATPRDVWAGQNTEAFFGQGTRLTVV.

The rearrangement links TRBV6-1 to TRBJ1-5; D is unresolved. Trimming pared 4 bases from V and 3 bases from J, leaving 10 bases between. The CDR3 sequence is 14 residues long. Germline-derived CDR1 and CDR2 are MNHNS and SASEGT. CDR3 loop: CASSGQGYNQPQHF. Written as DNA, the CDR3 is TGTGCCAGCAGTGGTCAAGGTTACAATCAGCCCCAGCATTTT.

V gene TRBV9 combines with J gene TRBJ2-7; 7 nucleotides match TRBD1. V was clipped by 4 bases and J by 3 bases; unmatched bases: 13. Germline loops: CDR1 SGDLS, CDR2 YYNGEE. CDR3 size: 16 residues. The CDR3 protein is CASSPGTALTSYEQYF. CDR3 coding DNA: TGTGCCAGCAGCCCAGGGACAGCGCTGACGAGCTACGAGCAGTACTTC.

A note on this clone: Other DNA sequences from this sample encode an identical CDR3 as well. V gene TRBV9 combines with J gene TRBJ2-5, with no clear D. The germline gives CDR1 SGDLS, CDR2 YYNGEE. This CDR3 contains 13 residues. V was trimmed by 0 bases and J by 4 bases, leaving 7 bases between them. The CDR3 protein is CASSVVGGETQYF. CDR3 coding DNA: TGTGCCAGCAGCGTAGTCGGCGGAGAGACCCAGTACTTC.

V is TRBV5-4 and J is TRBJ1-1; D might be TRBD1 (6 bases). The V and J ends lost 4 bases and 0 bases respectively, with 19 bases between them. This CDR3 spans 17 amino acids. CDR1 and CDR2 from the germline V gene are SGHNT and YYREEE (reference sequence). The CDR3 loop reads CASSQGGRTELNTEAFF. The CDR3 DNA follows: TGTGCCAGCAGCCAAGGAGGGCGGACAGAATTGAACACTGAAGCTTTCTTT.